One and the same sample provided the 30 T cell receptor beta chains below, sequenced in a study of radiation and T cells in renal cell carcinoma. The time point: baseline pretreatment blood. Indicated treatment: 15 Gy SBRT to primary tumor, nephrectomy 4 weeks later. Using immunoSEQ multiplex PCR, the repertoire was profiled, and TCRdb retains in-frame clones only, with some absent. Among about 150,000 clones listed, about 88% were seen once. The sample in question was blood, obtained from a patient whose treatment included radiotherapy and nephrectomy. The receptors were gathered from a woman aged 45-59 years with renal cell carcinoma.

The chain joins TRBV10-1 to TRBJ2-1; maybe TRBD2 (6 bases). V was pared by 0 bases and J by 4 bases, with 7 bases between. Per germline, CDR1 WNHNN and CDR2 SYGVQD (reference sequence). The CDR3 sequence is 14 residues long. CDR3: CASSESAGYNEQFF. The CDR3 DNA follows: TGCGCCAGCAGTGAGTCCGCGGGATACAATGAGCAGTTCTTC.

The V call is TRBV12-5, the J call TRBJ1-1; TRBD1 is a possible D gene (6 bases). Germline V gene data show CDR1 as LGHNT and CDR2 as FRNRAP. Trimming took off 6 bases at V and 2 bases at J, with 16 bases between the two ends. The CDR3 runs 15 residues. CDR3 nucleotide sequence: TGTGCTAGTGGCAACTATTGGGACATAAACACTGAAGCTTTCTTT. This gives the protein CASGNYWDINTEAFF.

This clone occurred once. The chain couples TRBV7-9 to TRBJ1-1, with D unresolved. CDR1 and CDR2 (germline): SEHNR, FQNEAQ (reference sequence). The CDR3 length is 14 residues. V was shortened by 1 base and J by 1 base, with 7 bases between the two germline ends. CDR3 sequence reads: CASSLEGGNTEAFF. The CDR3 bases are TGTGCCAGCAGCTTAGAGGGAGGGAACACTGAAGCTTTCTTT.

The rearrangement links TRBV29-1 to TRBJ1-2; 7 bases align to TRBD1. CDR3 length equals 13 residues. The V and J ends lost 6 bases and 6 bases, in that order; junction bases with no gene match: 10. From germline, CDR1 is SQVTM and CDR2 ANQGSEA. CDR3 sequence (DNA): TGCAGCGTACGGACAGGAACATGGGATGGCTACACCTTC. This gives the protein CSVRTGTWDGYTF.

The chain is built from TRBV13 and TRBJ2-1; 9 bases are shared with TRBD2. V gave up 5 bases and J gave up 8 bases; unmatched junction bases: 10. Germline loops: CDR1 PRHDT, CDR2 FYEKMQ (reference sequence). CDR3 length: 15 residues. The CDR3 bases are TGTGCCAGCAGCCTTTTAAGCGGGGGGTTGGATGAGCAGTTCTTC. Residues: CASSLLSGGLDEQFF.

A word on this clone: Other nucleotide sequences from this sample produce the same CDR3. The chain combines TRBV27 with TRBJ1-4; TRBD1 might be the D (5 bases). The CDR3 loop spans 13 amino acids. In germline, CDR1 is MNHEY, CDR2 SMNVEV (reference sequence). With 3 bases removed from V and 7 bases from J, the gap between germline ends came to 9 bases. CDR3 sequence reads: CASSFSGFEKLFF. The DNA of the CDR3 is TGTGCCAGCAGTTTTTCAGGGTTTGAAAAACTGTTTTTT. The full variable domain, its missing parts supplied by reference TRBV27 and TRBJ1-4, is EAQVTQNPRYLITVTGKKLTVTCSQNMNHEYMSWYRQDPGLGLRQIYYSMNVEVTDKGDVPEGYKVSRKEKRNFPLILESPSPNQTSLYFCASSFSGFEKLFFGSGTQLSVL.

This chain uses TRBV19 with TRBJ2-3, with 8 bases matching TRBD2. Germline V gene sequence: CDR1 LNHDA, CDR2 SQIVND (reference sequence). With V trimmed by 5 bases and J by 3 bases, 4 bases remained unmatched. The CDR3 contains 14 residues. CDR3 loop: CASSLLAETDTQYF. The CDR3 DNA reads as TGTGCCAGTAGTCTACTAGCGGAAACAGATACGCAGTATTTT. The whole variable domain, filled in from reference TRBV19 and TRBJ2-3, reads DGGITQSPKYLFRKEGQNVTLSCEQNLNHDAMYWYRQDPGQGLRLIYYSQIVNDFQKGDIAEGYSVSREKKESFPLTVTSAQKNPTAFYLCASSLLAETDTQYFGPGTRLTVL.

This chain joins TRBV7-6 and TRBJ2-6; 10 positions match TRBD1. This CDR3 spans 18 amino acids. CDR1 and CDR2 (germline): SGHVS, FNYEAQ. After removal of 5 bases from V and 5 bases from J, the junction contained 12 bases not matched to a gene. CDR3 DNA sequence: TGTGCCAGCAGCCCAGGACAGGGGGTGGTTGGAAGGGCCAACGTCCTGACTTTC. It yields the protein CASSPGQGVVGRANVLTF.

The CDR3 region is CASSPPVVSYNEQFF. The DNA for the CDR3 is TGTGCCAGCTCACCACCGGTGGTCTCCTACAATGAGCAGTTCTTC. The chain carries TRBV18 and TRBJ2-1; D not resolved. CDR3 length: 15 residues. V dropped 0 bases and J dropped 0 bases, with 6 bases sitting between them. In germline, CDR1 is KGHSH, CDR2 LQKENI.

The genes are TRBV6-5 and TRBJ1-4; a weak D match, TRBD1 (6 bases). V gave up 0 bases and J gave up 8 bases, with 13 bases separating them. CDR3 length: 15 residues. Germline CDR1 reads MNHEY; CDR2 reads SVGAGI. The CDR3 sequence: CASSYSGKRGEKLFF. For the CDR3, the DNA is TGTGCCAGCAGTTACTCCGGGAAGAGGGGGGAAAAACTGTTTTTT.

The chain uses TRBV28 and TRBJ1-4; 7 bases are a match to TRBD1. Germline CDR1 and CDR2: MDHEN and SYDVKM. The CDR3 extends over 16 amino acids. With V trimmed by 5 bases and J by 2 bases, 8 bases remained unmatched. In DNA form, the CDR3 reads TGTGCCAGCAGTCCCAACAGGGGAAGGACTAATGAAAAACTGTTTTTT. Translating gives CASSPNRGRTNEKLFF.

This chain links TRBV5-1 with TRBJ2-3; D is unresolved. This CDR3 has 15 amino acids. With 0 bases removed from V and 6 bases from J, the gap between germline ends came to 14 bases. Germline V gene lookup returns CDR1 SGHRS and CDR2 YFSETQ. CDR3: CASSLEVSLGDTQYF. Written as DNA, the CDR3 is TGCGCCAGCAGCTTGGAGGTGTCCCTCGGTGATACGCAGTATTTT.

The count of this clone is one. The chain uses TRBV7-2 and TRBJ2-7, with 9 bases that match TRBD1. V shed 5 bases and J 3 bases; nucleotides not matched to a gene: 17. Germline-derived CDR1 and CDR2 are SGHTA and FQGNSA. The CDR3 has 18 residues. CDR3 coding DNA: TGTGCCAGCAGCCGCTATGAGGGACAGGGATGGGGAGACTACGAGCAGTACTTC. Protein: CASSRYEGQGWGDYEQYF.

The rearrangement links TRBV9 to TRBJ2-7; 9 positions agree with TRBD1. The CDR3 spans 15 residues. Unmatched junction bases numbered 9, after V lost 3 bases and J lost 5 bases. From germline, CDR1 is SGDLS and CDR2 YYNGEE. In DNA form, the CDR3 reads TGTGCCAGCAGCGCCCGGACAGGGGATACGGACGAGCAGTACTTC. Amino acids: CASSARTGDTDEQYF. The full variable domain, completed using reference TRBV9 and TRBJ2-7, is DSGVTQTPKHLITATGQRVTLRCSPRSGDLSVYWYQQSLDQGLQFLIQYYNGEERAKGNILERFSAQQFPDLHSELNLSSLELGDSALYFCASSARTGDTDEQYFGPGTRLTVT.

This chain connects TRBV7-8 to TRBJ1-1; 8 nucleotides agree with TRBD1. The CDR3 is 15 amino acids. V dropped 2 bases and J dropped 6; count of bases not matched to a gene: 8. CDR1 and CDR2 from the germline V gene are SGHVS and FQNEAQ. CDR3 DNA sequence: TGTGCCAGCAGCTTAACTGGACAGGGTACCGCTGAAGCTTTCTTT. Protein: CASSLTGQGTAEAFF.

The chain links TRBV6-1 to TRBJ2-5; TRBD2 might be the D (5 bases). Germline-derived CDR1 and CDR2 are MNHNS and SASEGT. The CDR3 contains 13 residues. The ends were cut back, 4 bases at V and 2 bases at J, with 8 bases in the middle. CDR3 in amino acids: CASSADLQETQYF. In DNA, the CDR3 is TGTGCCAGCAGTGCGGACTTACAAGAGACCCAGTACTTC.

The V gene is TRBV19, the J gene TRBJ1-2; no clear D gene. The CDR3 is 15 amino acids. The V end was cut by 1 base, the J end by 4 bases, with 13 bases between. CDR1 is LNHDA, CDR2 SQIVND, per germline (reference sequence). The CDR3 sequence is CASSIAFGLGYGYTF. CDR3 nucleotides: TGTGCCAGTAGTATAGCTTTTGGCCTCGGCTATGGCTACACCTTC. Full variable domain (rest looked up from reference TRBV19 and TRBJ1-2): DGGITQSPKYLFRKEGQNVTLSCEQNLNHDAMYWYRQDPGQGLRLIYYSQIVNDFQKGDIAEGYSVSREKKESFPLTVTSAQKNPTAFYLCASSIAFGLGYGYTFGSGTRLTVV.

This rearrangement joins TRBV18 to TRBJ1-1; D possibly corresponds to TRBD1 (5 bases). CDR3 size: 14 residues. Germline loops: CDR1 KGHSH, CDR2 LQKENI. V gave up 3 bases and J gave up 1 base, with 9 bases separating them. The CDR3 bases are TGTGCCAGCTCACCCGGGGGAACGAACACTGAAGCTTTCTTT. Translating it yields CASSPGGTNTEAFF.

CDR3 region: CASSSNRGRDYGYTF. The CDR3 DNA reads as TGTGCCAGCTCATCGAACAGGGGGCGCGACTATGGCTACACCTTC. The chain carries TRBV18 and TRBJ1-2; 9 bases agree with TRBD1. This CDR3 is built from 15 residues. Germline V gives CDR1 KGHSH, CDR2 LQKENI. J lost 3 bases, V lost 5 bases, and 7 bases had no gene match.

V gene TRBV6-7 combines with J gene TRBJ1-5; no reliable D call. TRBV6-7 counts as an open reading frame of uncertain function. The CDR3 totals 18 residues. Trimming cost V 7 bases and J 1 base, with 23 bases left between them. In DNA form, the CDR3 reads TGTGCCAGCAAATCCAAACGAGGCCATACCGGGAGCAATCAGCCCCAGCATTTT. Residues: CASKSKRGHTGSNQPQHF.

This clone has a handful of counts. The chain combines TRBV7-2 with TRBJ1-1; D is unresolved. V was trimmed by 3 bases and J by 4 bases, leaving 12 bases between them. Per germline, CDR1 SGHTA and CDR2 FQGNSA. The CDR3 runs 14 residues. CDR3: CASSFQRGSTEAFF. In DNA, the CDR3 is TGTGCCAGCAGCTTTCAGCGGGGAAGCACTGAAGCTTTCTTT.

The chain uses TRBV5-1 and TRBJ1-1; D is perhaps TRBD1 (5 bases). V was cut by 0 bases and J by 6 bases, with 15 bases left in between. This CDR3 has 15 amino acids. Germline V lookup: CDR1 SGHRS, CDR2 YFSETQ. CDR3 region: CASSLGQGISPEAFF. DNA for the CDR3: TGCGCCAGCAGCTTGGGCCAGGGTATCAGTCCTGAAGCTTTCTTT.

This rearrangement joins TRBV5-1 to TRBJ2-1, with 9 bases fitting TRBD1. In germline, CDR1 is SGHRS, CDR2 YFSETQ. This CDR3 is built from 14 residues. The ends lost 4 bases at V and 8 bases at J; junction bases unmatched: 7. CDR3 coding DNA: TGCGCCAGCAGCGCCGGACAGGGGTTGGATGAGCAGTTCTTC. Amino acid sequence: CASSAGQGLDEQFF.

The chain links TRBV4-1 to TRBJ1-1; unclear D gene. The CDR3 totals 15 residues. The germline V gene encodes CDR1 MGHRA and CDR2 YSYEKL. Trimming took 0 bases from V and 0 from J, leaving 8 bases between them. The CDR3 DNA follows: TGCGCCAGCAGCCAAGAAAGGGCCATGAACACTGAAGCTTTCTTT. Encoded protein: CASSQERAMNTEAFF.

The rearrangement uses TRBV7-9 and TRBJ1-6, with 8 nucleotides matching TRBD1. Germline CDR1 is SEHNR and CDR2 is FQNEAQ (reference sequence). Trimming took 5 bases from V and 3 from J; bases not matched to a gene: 6. This CDR3 contains 16 residues. The CDR3 reads CASSNGQGFYNSPLHF. The CDR3 DNA follows: TGTGCCAGCAGCAACGGACAGGGTTTCTATAATTCACCCCTCCACTTT.

This chain joins TRBV5-1 and TRBJ2-3; D is unclear. Germline V gene data show CDR1 as SGHRS and CDR2 as YFSETQ. Trimming stripped 0 bases from V and 0 bases from J, with 8 bases between. This CDR3 region has 15 residues. The CDR3 loop is CASSLGHLSTDTQYF. The CDR3 DNA reads TGCGCCAGCAGCTTGGGACACCTCAGCACAGATACGCAGTATTTT.

V is TRBV7-8 and J is TRBJ1-4; possibly TRBD1 for D (6 bases). This CDR3 has 18 amino acids. Trimming took 1 base from V and 2 from J, leaving 17 bases between them. Germline CDR1 SGHVS, CDR2 FQNEAQ. In DNA form, the CDR3 reads TGTGCCAGCAGCTTAGAACCCCGGGGGCGAGCCACTAATGAAAAACTGTTTTTT. Encoded protein: CASSLEPRGRATNEKLFF.

The gene calls are TRBV7-3 and TRBJ2-3, with 10 bases identical to TRBD2. J gave up 3 bases and V 4 bases, and 4 bases lay outside the gene matches. The CDR3 runs 15 residues. Looked up from germline, CDR1 is SGHTA and CDR2 is FQGTGA. Written as DNA, the CDR3 is TGTGCCAGCAGCTCACTAGCGGGGCGGACAGATACGCAGTATTTT. This codes for CASSSLAGRTDTQYF.

The chain is built from TRBV5-8 and TRBJ2-6; D not resolved. Germline V CDR1 and CDR2: SGHTS, YDEGEE. The V end lost 2 bases, the J end lost 1 base, and 4 bases lay between the germline ends. The CDR3 is made up of 14 amino acids. CDR3 bases: TGTGCCAGCAGCTTTAAATCTGGGGCCAACGTCCTGACTTTC. It is translated as CASSFKSGANVLTF. The full variable domain, completed using reference TRBV5-8 and TRBJ2-6, is EAGVTQSPTHLIKTRGQQATLRCSPISGHTSVYWYQQALGLGLQFLLWYDEGEERNRGNFPPRFSGRQFPNYSSELNVNALELEDSALYLCASSFKSGANVLTFGAGSRLTVL.

CDR3 protein: CASSWTLQGPLFSNQPQHF. CDR3 nucleotide sequence: TGTGCCAGCAGCTGGACCTTACAGGGGCCCCTGTTTAGCAATCAGCCCCAGCATTTT. The chain employs TRBV7-9 and TRBJ1-5; 7 bases agree with TRBD1. The ends lost 4 bases at V and 0 bases at J; junction bases unmatched: 15. The V gene's germline CDR1 is SEHNR and CDR2 FQNEAQ (reference sequence). CDR3 length: 19 amino acids. Supplemented by reference TRBV7-9 and TRBJ1-5, the full variable domain reads DTGVSQNPRHKITKRGQNVTFRCDPISEHNRLYWYRQTLGQGPEFLTYFQNEAQLEKSRLLSDRFSAERPKGSFSTLEIQRTEQGDSAMYLCASSWTLQGPLFSNQPQHFGDGTRLSIL.